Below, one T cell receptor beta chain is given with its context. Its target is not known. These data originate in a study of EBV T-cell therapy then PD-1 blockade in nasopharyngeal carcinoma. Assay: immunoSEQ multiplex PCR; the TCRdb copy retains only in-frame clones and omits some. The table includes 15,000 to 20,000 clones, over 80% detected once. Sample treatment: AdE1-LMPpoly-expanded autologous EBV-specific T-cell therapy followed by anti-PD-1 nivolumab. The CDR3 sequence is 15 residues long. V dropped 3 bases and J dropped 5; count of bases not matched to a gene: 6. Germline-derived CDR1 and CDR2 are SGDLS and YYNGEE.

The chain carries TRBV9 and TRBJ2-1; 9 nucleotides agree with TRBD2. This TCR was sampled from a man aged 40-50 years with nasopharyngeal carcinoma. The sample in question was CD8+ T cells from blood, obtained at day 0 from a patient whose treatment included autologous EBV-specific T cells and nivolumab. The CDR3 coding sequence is TGTGCCAGCAGCGGTGTGCGGGGGGGCAACAATGAGCAGTTCTTC. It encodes CASSGVRGGNNEQFF.